This entry features one T cell receptor (beta chain) sequence. The antigen is unknown. This sample was included in a study of shared clonotypes between healthy human individuals. General study findings and limits: Genetic and exposure-history diversity was limited by the small donor number.

Repertoires were generated with immunoSEQ multiplex PCR, while TCRdb's copy carries only in-frame clones and drops some. The sample includes about 480,000 clones, 75% to 80% of them seen just once. V lost 4 bases and J lost 4, with 22 bases in between. Germline-derived CDR1 and CDR2 are SNHLY and FYNNEI. This CDR3 is 17 amino acids long. What was sequenced was PBMCs. V is TRBV2 and J is TRBJ1-1; no clear D. The TCR sequence derives from a woman aged 35 to 49 in good health. Some clones in this sample may be carry-over from other donors' samples. The CDR3 coding sequence is TGTGCCAGCAGTGGTCGGATGGGAACGGCCGTCGCCACTGAAGCTTTCTTT. Protein sequence: CASSGRMGTAVATEAFF.